The present TCR beta chain was sequenced within a study of OX40 agonist ivuxolimab in advanced cancers. Study background: Each patient was given ivuxolimab into a vein every 2 weeks, at 0.01 to 10 mg/kg. Males comprised about 78% of the group, whose mean age was roughly 64 years (range about 20 to 90). Study-wide results and limits: Expanded peripheral T-cell antigen specificity went undetermined.

Assay used: immunoSEQ multiplex PCR; TCRdb lists only in-frame clones, some missing. The sample includes around 70,000 clones, 81% of them seen just once. A note on this clone: The antigen remains unidentified.

The germline CDR1 and CDR2 sequences are MNHEY and SVGAGI. Trimming left V 6 bases short and J 2 bases short, with 16 bases between. The CDR3 totals 15 residues. Drawing of blood for sampling happened at baseline, at cycle 4 day 1, and at cycle 7 day 1. The chain is built from TRBV6-5 and TRBJ2-5; weak D call: TRBD1 (6 bases). Sequenced material: CD4+ or CD8+ T cells sorted from blood, taken in a trial of the OX40 agonist ivuxolimab. The receptor comes from an adult with an advanced solid tumor such as melanoma, head and neck, liver or kidney cancer. The CDR3 coding sequence is TGTGCCAGCAGAAGAACCGGGACACTACAAGAGACCCAGTACTTC. Protein: CASRRTGTLQETQYF.